Each of the 20 T cell receptor beta chains below was sequenced from the same sample in a study of beta chain features in type 1 diabetes. General study results and limits: Moderately but significantly shorter TCRB CDR3s were found in Type 1 diabetes patients in all four CD4+ subsets.

The entirety of the isolated RNA underwent reverse transcription, so expressed TCRB transcripts were sequenced. Generated by immunoSEQ multiplex PCR, the TCRdb table keeps only in-frame clones and is missing some. Of more than 300,000 clones in the sample, 10% to 15% were seen once. Antigens for these TCRs are unknown. Sequencing was carried out using naive CD4+ T cells from blood. All receptors come from a woman aged 18-29 years with type 1 diabetes.

This clone was observed a few times. Distinct nucleotide sequences in the sample also encode this CDR3. V gene TRBV30 combines with J gene TRBJ2-7, with a tentative D call TRBD2 (5 bases). Between the trimmed V and J ends, which lost 5 bases and 1 base, there was a span of 6 bases. The CDR3 length is 11 residues. Germline values: CDR1 GTSNPN, CDR2 SVGIG (reference sequence). The CDR3 spells CAWGGSYEQYF. The CDR3 DNA follows: TGTGCCTGGGGAGGTTCCTACGAGCAGTACTTC.

CDR3 bases: TGTGCCATCAGTAAGAACGGGCAGGGCTCCTACAATGAGCAGTTCTTC. Protein: CAISKNGQGSYNEQFF. The V call is TRBV10-3, the J call TRBJ2-1; D is perhaps TRBD1 (5 bases). The CDR3 contains 16 residues. Per germline, CDR1 ENHRY and CDR2 SYGVKD. V was clipped by 5 bases and J by 0 bases, with 14 bases between them.

This chain connects TRBV29-1 to TRBJ2-1; TRBD2 aligns across 8 bases. Germline V gene sequence: CDR1 SQVTM, CDR2 ANQGSEA. Losses at the gene ends were 4 bases for V and 10 bases for J; bases not matched to a gene: 15. The CDR3 is 15 amino acids. In DNA, the CDR3 is TGCAGCGTTGGGCTAGCGGGCGGCAGGGGTGGGGAGCAGTTCTTC. This codes for CSVGLAGGRGGEQFF.

The chain carries TRBV28 and TRBJ2-7; D call uncertain. CDR1 and CDR2 (germline): MDHEN, SYDVKM. The CDR3 consists of 14 residues. Trimming took off 1 base at V and 4 bases at J, with 11 bases between the two ends. In DNA, the CDR3 is TGTGCCAGCAGTTTATTGGCAGTTCGTTACGAGCAGTACTTC. Translated, it gives CASSLLAVRYEQYF.

This clone turned up a few times. The rearrangement joins TRBV5-1 to TRBJ1-2; D is possibly TRBD1 (5 bases). CDR1 and CDR2 from the germline V gene are SGHRS and YFSETQ. V lost 0 bases to trimming and J lost 8 bases, with 14 bases between them. This CDR3 region has 14 residues. The DNA for the CDR3 is TGCGCCAGCAGCTTGGAGTATAGGCAGGGAGGCTACACCTTC. This codes for CASSLEYRQGGYTF.

The table lists this clone with a few counts. In DNA, the CDR3 is TGCGCCAGCAGCCAAGCTATCCGGAACACCGGGGAGCTGTTTTTT. This translates into CASSQAIRNTGELFF. The chain recombines TRBV4-3 with TRBJ2-2; D remains unclear. V was trimmed by 1 base and J by 1 base, leaving 7 bases between them. The CDR3 contains 15 residues. The germline V gene has CDR1 LGHNA and CDR2 YSLEER.

This chain connects TRBV13 to TRBJ2-1, with 9 nucleotides matching TRBD2. From germline, CDR1 is PRHDT and CDR2 FYEKMQ (reference sequence). Trimming removed 5 bases from V and 9 bases from J; junction bases left unmatched: 14. The CDR3 extends over 16 amino acids. In nucleotides, the CDR3 is TGTGCCAGCAGCCCCCGACCGGGGAGCGGGGGGATTGAGCAGTTCTTC. Its protein is CASSPRPGSGGIEQFF.

The CDR3 DNA is TGTGCCAGCCACAGGGGGCCAACCTACGAGCAGTACTTC. Its protein product is CASHRGPTYEQYF. The chain couples TRBV28 to TRBJ2-7; 9 nucleotides align to TRBD1. The V and J ends lost 8 bases and 2 bases, in that order; junction bases with no gene match: 4. The CDR3 sequence is 13 residues long. Germline CDR1 reads MDHEN; CDR2 reads SYDVKM.

This clone has only a few counts. The rearrangement joins TRBV15 to TRBJ1-1, with D unclear. The germline gives CDR1 LNHNV, CDR2 YYDKDF (reference sequence). Trimming pared 1 base from V and 6 bases from J, leaving 15 bases between. This CDR3 spans 15 amino acids. Here the CDR3 DNA reads TGTGCCACCAGCAGAGGGTCAGGAGGTTACCCTGAAGCTTTCTTT. This codes for CATSRGSGGYPEAFF.

The chain employs TRBV25-1 and TRBJ2-7, with TRBD1 matching over 8 bases. The J call could be wrong; TRBJ2-5 is a better fit for the DNA end. Germline V CDR1 and CDR2: MGHDK, SYGVNS. The CDR3 has 13 amino acids. CDR3 sequence: CASSATGTGTQYF. The CDR3 nucleotides read TGTGCCAGCAGTGCAACCGGGACAGGGACCCAGTACTTC.

This clone was observed a few times. V and J are TRBV28 and TRBJ2-5; maybe TRBD2 (5 bases). Trimming took off 7 bases at V and 4 bases at J, with 13 bases between the two ends. The germline V gene has CDR1 MDHEN and CDR2 SYDVKM. This CDR3 has 13 residues. The CDR3 loop is CASTPPGIETQYF. CDR3 DNA sequence: TGTGCCAGCACTCCTCCGGGGATAGAGACCCAGTACTTC.

This clone has just a few counts. J is TRBJ2-3 and V is TRBV30; 7 positions agree with TRBD2. V shed 0 bases, J shed 6 bases, and the junction held 9 bases outside the gene matches. Per germline, CDR1 GTSNPN and CDR2 SVGIG (reference sequence). The CDR3 has 15 amino acids. CDR3 nucleotide sequence: TGTGCCTGGAGTGTGGGGCGTATCGGGGGGGATACGCAGTATTTT. It yields the protein CAWSVGRIGGDTQYF. Variable domain in full (rest from reference TRBV30 and TRBJ2-3): SQTIHQWPATLVQPVGSPLSLECTVEGTSNPNLYWYRQAAGRGLQLLFYSVGIGQISSEVPQNLSASRPQDRQFILSSKKLLLSDSGFYLCAWSVGRIGGDTQYFGPGTRLTVL.

Here the CDR3 DNA reads TGCGCCAGCAGCTTGGAGCGGAGCAATGAGCAGTTCTTC. This gives the protein CASSLERSNEQFF. The chain combines TRBV5-1 with TRBJ2-1; a possible D gene is TRBD2 (5 bases). The CDR3 contains 13 residues. The V end lost 0 bases, the J end lost 6 bases, and 7 bases lay between the germline ends. Germline V gene lookup returns CDR1 SGHRS and CDR2 YFSETQ.

This clone was recorded a few times. This chain joins TRBV11-2 and TRBJ2-1; a possible D gene is TRBD2 (6 bases). Germline lookup yields CDR1 SGHAT and CDR2 FQNNGV. V was pared by 2 bases and J by 0 bases, with 11 bases between. The CDR3 is 16 amino acids. CDR3 nucleotides: TGTGCCAGCAGCTTAATCCACGGGAGCTCCTACAATGAGCAGTTCTTC. Translated: CASSLIHGSSYNEQFF.

This clone was recorded a few times. This rearrangement joins TRBV30 to TRBJ2-2; 7 bases align to TRBD2. Unmatched junction bases numbered 2, after V lost 3 bases and J lost 1 base. The germline V gene has CDR1 GTSNPN and CDR2 SVGIG (reference sequence). The CDR3 spans 14 residues. The DNA of the CDR3 is TGTGCCTGGAGGGTAGCGGGGAACACCGGGGAGCTGTTTTTT. Protein sequence: CAWRVAGNTGELFF.

The chain joins TRBV5-1 to TRBJ1-1; D unclear. This CDR3 spans 13 amino acids. The V end was cut by 0 bases, the J end by 0 bases, with 3 bases between. Germline CDR1 SGHRS, CDR2 YFSETQ. The CDR3 DNA sequence: TGCGCCAGCAGCTTGGATATGAACACTGAAGCTTTCTTT. This gives the protein CASSLDMNTEAFF.

The chain links TRBV5-4 to TRBJ2-4, with TRBD1 identical over 7 bases. CDR3 length: 17 amino acids. CDR1 is SGHNT and CDR2 is YYREEE in the germline V gene (reference sequence). J gave up 7 bases and V 0 bases, and 13 bases lay outside the gene matches. The CDR3 DNA sequence: TGTGCCAGCAGCTTGGGTTCGGGCAGGGGGAGATCGAACATTCAGTACTTC. Amino acids: CASSLGSGRGRSNIQYF.

This clone was counted between two and nine times. The rearrangement uses TRBV4-3 and TRBJ2-1; 13 positions match TRBD2. V lost 4 bases and J lost 4; bases outside the gene matches: 4. Per the germline V gene, CDR1 is LGHNA and CDR2 is YSLEER. This CDR3 region has 16 residues. Written as DNA, the CDR3 is TGCGCCAGCAGCCCCCTGGGACTAGCGGGATACAATGAGCAGTTCTTC. Translation: CASSPLGLAGYNEQFF.

V is TRBV19 and J is TRBJ2-3, with 10 bases lining up with TRBD2. Germline V gives CDR1 LNHDA, CDR2 SQIVND (reference sequence). The trim removed 6 bases at V and 5 bases at J, leaving 2 bases unmatched. This CDR3 region has 13 residues. The DNA of the CDR3 is TGTGCCAGTAGGGGACTAGCGCTAGATACGCAGTATTTT. This sequence encodes CASRGLALDTQYF.

This clone was counted a few times. Other DNA sequences from this sample encode an identical CDR3 as well. The V gene is TRBV20-1, the J gene TRBJ1-2, with D uncertain. Trimming removed 2 bases at V and 4 bases at J, with 5 bases between. The CDR3 consists of 11 residues. Germline V lookup: CDR1 DFQATT, CDR2 SNEGSKA (reference sequence). DNA for the CDR3: TGCAGTGCTAGACGGGGCTATGGCTACACCTTC. This codes for CSARRGYGYTF.